This is a list of T cell receptor beta chains from one sample in a study of T cells in Graves' hyperthyroidism and ophthalmopathy. TCRdb re-called the multiplex PCR reads through MiXCR, storing one row per CDR3 protein. The data contain roughly 280,000 distinct CDR3 sequences, approximately 17% of them singletons. The sample taken for sequencing was blood. Receptors were obtained from a woman aged 60-75 years with Graves' ophthalmopathy. Both conserved end residues are part of each CDR3. Fields, in order: J gene, V gene, clone size, D gene, CDR3 DNA, CDR3 protein. D genes are given only for firm matches. Clone size is given for some rows only: seen once, a few or many times, or a class if the clone is expanded.

J gene: TRBJ2-2
V gene: TRBV4-3
clone size: few
D gene: .
CDR3 DNA: TGCGCCAGCAGCCAAATGGAAGTCCCCAAGCTGTTTTTT
CDR3 protein: CASSQMEVPKLFF

J gene: TRBJ2-7
V gene: TRBV18
clone size: many
D gene: .
CDR3 DNA: TGTGCCAGCTCACCCTCCGGGAACCCCTACGAGCAGTACTTC
CDR3 protein: CASSPSGNPYEQYF

J gene: TRBJ1-3
V gene: TRBV7-9
clone size: few
D gene: .
CDR3 DNA: TGTGCCAGCAGCCTCGCCCGAGCCTCTGGAAACACCATATATTTT
CDR3 protein: CASSLARASGNTIYF

J gene: TRBJ1-5
V gene: TRBV20-1
clone size: many
D gene: .
CDR3 DNA: TGCAGTGCCGAGTCTGGGAATCAGCCCCAGCATTTT
CDR3 protein: CSAESGNQPQHF

J gene: TRBJ1-3
V gene: TRBV9
clone size: .
D gene: .
CDR3 DNA: TGTGCCAGCAGCGAACAGGGCAATTATGGAAACACCATATATTTT
CDR3 protein: CASSEQGNYGNTIYF

J gene: TRBJ2-1
V gene: TRBV3-1
clone size: many
D gene: TRBD2
CDR3 DNA: TGTGCCAGCAGCCCGGGACTAGCCCATGAGCAGTTCTTC
CDR3 protein: CASSPGLAHEQFF

J gene: TRBJ2-1
V gene: TRBV25-1
clone size: .
D gene: .
CDR3 DNA: TGTGCCAGCGCAACCGGGACTGCCTACAATGAGCAGTTCTTC
CDR3 protein: CASATGTAYNEQFF

J gene: TRBJ2-7
V gene: TRBV5-1
clone size: many
D gene: TRBD1
CDR3 DNA: TGCGCCAGCAGCATTGCCGGGACAGGGATCTTCTACGATCGACAGTACTTC
CDR3 protein: CASSIAGTGIFYDRQYF

J gene: TRBJ2-7
V gene: TRBV5-5
clone size: many
D gene: .
CDR3 DNA: TGTGCCAGCAGCTGGGGTTGGCAGGGGTATTCCTACGAGCAGTACTTC
CDR3 protein: CASSWGWQGYSYEQYF

J gene: TRBJ1-5
V gene: TRBV7-2
clone size: many
D gene: .
CDR3 DNA: TGTGCCAGCAGCTTAGGACCGGGTCAGCCCCAGCATTTT
CDR3 protein: CASSLGPGQPQHF

J gene: TRBJ1-4
V gene: TRBV14
clone size: .
D gene: TRBD1
CDR3 DNA: TGTGCCAGCAGTTCCTCAGGGGGCAGTAAAAAACTGTTTTTT
CDR3 protein: CASSSSGGSKKLFF

J gene: TRBJ1-6
V gene: TRBV11-2
clone size: many
D gene: TRBD1
CDR3 DNA: TGTGCCAGCAGCCCACGGACAGGGAGGTTTCGGAATTCACCCCTCCACTTT
CDR3 protein: CASSPRTGRFRNSPLHF

J gene: TRBJ1-1
V gene: TRBV6-2/TRBV6-3
clone size: .
D gene: TRBD1
CDR3 DNA: TGTGCCAGCGGTGTGACAGGGTTTAGCACTGAAGCTTTCTTT
CDR3 protein: CASGVTGFSTEAFF

J gene: TRBJ1-1
V gene: TRBV19
clone size: .
D gene: .
CDR3 DNA: TGTGCCAGTAGTATAGTAAAGGAATTCAACACTGAAGCTTTCTTT
CDR3 protein: CASSIVKEFNTEAFF

J gene: TRBJ1-1
V gene: TRBV4-1
clone size: .
D gene: .
CDR3 DNA: TGCGCCAGCAGCCAGGGGGGGTATATGAACACTGAAGCTTTCTTT
CDR3 protein: CASSQGGYMNTEAFF

J gene: TRBJ1-4
V gene: TRBV2
clone size: .
D gene: TRBD1
CDR3 DNA: TGTGCCAGCAACCTCGGGACAGGGAGTGAAAAACTGTTTTTT
CDR3 protein: CASNLGTGSEKLFF

J gene: TRBJ2-7
V gene: TRBV3-1
clone size: many
D gene: .
CDR3 DNA: TGTGCCAGCAGCCAAGGTCTCGGGGACTACGAGCAGTACTTC
CDR3 protein: CASSQGLGDYEQYF

J gene: TRBJ1-1
V gene: TRBV3-1
clone size: many
D gene: .
CDR3 DNA: TGTGCCAGCAGCCAAGAGGGGACTGCCAAGGCTTTCTTT
CDR3 protein: CASSQEGTAKAFF

J gene: TRBJ2-7
V gene: TRBV28
clone size: many
D gene: TRBD1
CDR3 DNA: TGTGCCACCGAGACAGGGGGCAAATACGAGCAGTACTTC
CDR3 protein: CATETGGKYEQYF

J gene: TRBJ2-5
V gene: TRBV9
clone size: .
D gene: TRBD1
CDR3 DNA: TGTGCCAGCAACGCCCTACAGGGGATGGGGACCAAAGAGACCCAGTACTTC
CDR3 protein: CASNALQGMGTKETQYF

J gene: TRBJ1-2
V gene: TRBV24-1
clone size: many
D gene: .
CDR3 DNA: TGTGCCACCAGTGATTCGGACTATGGCTACACCTTC
CDR3 protein: CATSDSDYGYTF

J gene: TRBJ1-2
V gene: TRBV6-1
clone size: few
D gene: TRBD1
CDR3 DNA: TGTGCCAGCAGTCCAGGACAGGGACGTGGCTACACCTTC
CDR3 protein: CASSPGQGRGYTF

J gene: TRBJ1-5
V gene: TRBV27
clone size: .
D gene: .
CDR3 DNA: TGTGCCAGCAGAAGGACAGTTGTTCATCAGCCCCAGCATTTT
CDR3 protein: CASRRTVVHQPQHF

J gene: TRBJ2-5
V gene: TRBV6-1
clone size: many
D gene: TRBD2
CDR3 DNA: TGTGCCAGCAGTTATGGTAGCGGGGGGGCGAAGACCCAGTACTTC
CDR3 protein: CASSYGSGGAKTQYF

J gene: TRBJ2-7
V gene: TRBV18
clone size: few
D gene: .
CDR3 DNA: TGTGCCAGCTCACCACCGGTCGGGGGCTACGAGCAGTACTTC
CDR3 protein: CASSPPVGGYEQYF

J gene: TRBJ2-3
V gene: TRBV20-1
clone size: few
D gene: .
CDR3 DNA: TGCAGTGCCGAGCGGAGCACAGATACGCAGTATTTT
CDR3 protein: CSAERSTDTQYF